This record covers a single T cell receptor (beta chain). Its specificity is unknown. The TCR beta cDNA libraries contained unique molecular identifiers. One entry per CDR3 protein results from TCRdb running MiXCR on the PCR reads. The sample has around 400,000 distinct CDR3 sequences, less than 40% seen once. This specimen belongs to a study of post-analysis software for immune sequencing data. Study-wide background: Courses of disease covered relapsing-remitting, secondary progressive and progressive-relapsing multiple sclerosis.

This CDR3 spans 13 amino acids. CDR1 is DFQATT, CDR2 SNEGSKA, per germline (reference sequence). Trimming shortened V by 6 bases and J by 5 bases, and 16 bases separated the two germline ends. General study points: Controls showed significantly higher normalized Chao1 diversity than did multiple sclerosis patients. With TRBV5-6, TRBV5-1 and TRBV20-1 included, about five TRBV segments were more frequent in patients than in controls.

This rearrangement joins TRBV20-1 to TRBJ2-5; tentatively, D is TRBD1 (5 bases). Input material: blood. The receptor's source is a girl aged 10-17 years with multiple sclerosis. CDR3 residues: CSALRPGQETQYF. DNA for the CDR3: TGCAGTGCCCTCCGGCCAGGGCAGGAGACCCAGTACTTC.